This entry lists 18 T cell receptor beta chains sequenced from one sample in a study of cytomegalovirus exposure and HLA in healthy donors. The study ran its PCR with 60 Vbeta and 13 Jbeta primers. Measured with immunoSEQ multiplex PCR; TCRdb has only the in-frame clones, and not every one. The data contain about 150,000 clones, 70% to 80% of them singletons. The specimen sequenced was PBMCs. The receptors were gathered from a woman aged 40 to 50 in good health and CMV-seronegative.

V gene TRBV7-3 combines with J gene TRBJ1-4, with a possible D match to TRBD1 (5 bases). Trimming removed 5 bases from V and 0 bases from J, with 7 bases in between. The CDR3 sequence is 14 residues long. Germline CDR1 and CDR2: SGHTA and FQGTGA. Here the CDR3 DNA reads TGTGCCAGCAGCGACAGCGCAACTAATGAAAAACTGTTTTTT. Residues: CASSDSATNEKLFF.

The chain carries TRBV5-6 and TRBJ2-1; 11 bases line up with TRBD2. Germline V gene sequence: CDR1 SGHDT, CDR2 YYEEEE. The CDR3 runs to 18 residues. With 2 bases clipped from V and 2 bases from J, the junction kept 9 bases outside the gene matches. CDR3 bases: TGTGCCAGCAGCTTAGGACTAGCGGGTCATTCAACCTACAATGAGCAGTTCTTC. Translated: CASSLGLAGHSTYNEQFF.

The gene calls are TRBV5-1 and TRBJ2-5; TRBD2 matches at 9 bases. J gave up 3 bases and V 3 bases, and 6 bases lay outside the gene matches. CDR3 length equals 15 residues. Per germline, CDR1 SGHRS and CDR2 YFSETQ. The DNA of the CDR3 is TGCGCCAGCAGCTGGGGCGGGGGGGCCGAAGAGACCCAGTACTTC. Its translation is CASSWGGGAEETQYF.

The chain uses TRBV11-1 and TRBJ2-7, with 8 bases identical to TRBD1. CDR3 length: 13 amino acids. V gave up 5 bases and J gave up 7 bases; unmatched junction bases: 7. CDR1 is SGHAT, CDR2 FQDESV, per germline (reference sequence). Here the CDR3 DNA reads TGTGCCAGCAGCCGGGACAGGTCGTGGGAGCAGTACTTC. This codes for CASSRDRSWEQYF.

This rearrangement joins TRBV15 to TRBJ2-3; D uncertain. This CDR3 comprises 15 residues. Trimming pared 0 bases from V and 5 bases from J, leaving 12 bases between. Germline V gene sequence: CDR1 LNHNV, CDR2 YYDKDF (reference sequence). The chain's CDR3 is CATSRDNVAEDTQYF. CDR3 bases: TGTGCCACCAGCAGAGATAATGTGGCAGAAGATACGCAGTATTTT.

The chain couples TRBV28 to TRBJ2-3, with TRBD1 as a possible D gene (6 bases). The CDR3 is made up of 16 amino acids. Germline V gene data show CDR1 as MDHEN and CDR2 as SYDVKM. V lost 4 bases and J 2 bases, leaving 16 bases between the germline ends. The CDR3 region has the DNA TGTGCCAGCAGTTCCACCGGGACACAAGTCACAGATACGCAGTATTTT. Its translation is CASSSTGTQVTDTQYF.

The gene calls are TRBV25-1 and TRBJ2-3, with D maybe TRBD1 (6 bases). CDR3 length: 13 residues. Germline-derived CDR1 and CDR2 are MGHDK and SYGVNS. The V end was cut by 10 bases, the J end by 1 base, with 12 bases between. Here the CDR3 DNA reads TGTGCCACCTCTGAGGGGGGCACAGATACGCAGTATTTT. This encodes CATSEGGTDTQYF. Looking up the rest from reference TRBV25-1 and TRBJ2-3 gives the full variable domain: EADIYQTPRYLVIGTGKKITLECSQTMGHDKMYWYQQDPGMELHLIHYSYGVNSTEKGDLSSESTVSRIRTEHFPLTLESARPSHTSQYLCATSEGGTDTQYFGPGTRLTVL.

This clone was recorded once. This sequence joins TRBV4-1 and TRBJ2-3, with 9 bases lining up with TRBD2. In germline, CDR1 is MGHRA, CDR2 YSYEKL. After removal of 4 bases from V and 0 bases from J, the junction contained 8 bases not matched to a gene. This CDR3 is 17 amino acids long. This CDR3 is CASSRLAERSSTDTQYF. CDR3 bases: TGCGCCAGCAGCCGACTAGCGGAAAGGTCTAGCACAGATACGCAGTATTTT.

The chain links TRBV7-2 to TRBJ2-7; 9 nucleotides agree with TRBD1. The germline CDR1 and CDR2 sequences are SGHTA and FQGNSA. This CDR3 comprises 12 residues. J gave up 5 bases and V 4 bases, and 0 bases lay outside the gene matches. The CDR3 DNA is TGTGCCAGCAGCTGGACAGGGGACGAGCAGTACTTC. Its protein is CASSWTGDEQYF.

The rearrangement joins TRBV7-9 to TRBJ2-7, with 9 nucleotides matching TRBD1. J lost 0 bases, V lost 3 bases, and 9 bases had no gene match. Germline assignment: CDR1 SEHNR and CDR2 FQNEAQ (reference sequence). The CDR3 sequence is 17 residues long. The chain's CDR3 is CASSFGKGTGFSYEQYF. The CDR3 bases are TGTGCCAGCAGCTTCGGTAAAGGGACAGGGTTCTCCTACGAGCAGTACTTC.

The genes are TRBV6-1 and TRBJ1-1; D remains ambiguous. The CDR3 sequence is 15 residues long. V was shortened by 3 bases and J by 7 bases, with 18 bases between the two germline ends. CDR1 and CDR2 (germline): MNHNS, SASEGT. CDR3: CASSDSGRLSVEAFF. The DNA of the CDR3 is TGTGCCAGCAGTGATAGTGGGAGGCTCTCCGTTGAAGCTTTCTTT.

The rearrangement links TRBV5-1 to TRBJ2-1; 9 bases match TRBD1. Germline CDR1 is SGHRS and CDR2 is YFSETQ. Unmatched junction bases numbered 10, after V lost 4 bases and J lost 5 bases. The CDR3 has 16 residues. The CDR3 region has the DNA TGCGCCAGCAGCCCCACAGGGGGCGATGGGGACAATGAGCAGTTCTTC. Its protein is CASSPTGGDGDNEQFF.

CDR3 bases: TGTGCCAGTAGTAGGGGATGGGGGGTCTACAATGAGCAGTTCTTC. Its protein is CASSRGWGVYNEQFF. This sequence joins TRBV19 and TRBJ2-1; perhaps TRBD2 as D (6 bases). This CDR3 is built from 15 residues. The ends were cut back, 4 bases at V and 3 bases at J, with 13 bases in the middle. Germline CDR1 and CDR2: LNHDA and SQIVND (reference sequence).

The rearrangement uses TRBV28 and TRBJ2-2; tentatively, D is TRBD2 (6 bases). CDR3 length: 14 amino acids. Trimming cost V 7 bases and J 1 base, with 10 bases left between them. The germline V gene encodes CDR1 MDHEN and CDR2 SYDVKM. CDR3 nucleotide sequence: TGTGCCAGCAAAGGGCGGGGGAACACCGGGGAGCTGTTTTTT. It is translated as CASKGRGNTGELFF.

This clone has only a few counts. The chain uses TRBV4-2 and TRBJ2-3, with 13 bases fitting TRBD2. This CDR3 is built from 18 residues. V lost 0 bases and J lost 2; bases outside the gene matches: 5. Germline V gene lookup returns CDR1 LGHNA and CDR2 YNFKEQ. CDR3 sequence reads: CASSQDGGTSGNTDTQYF. DNA of the CDR3: TGTGCCAGCAGCCAAGATGGAGGGACTAGCGGGAACACAGATACGCAGTATTTT.

The rearrangement uses TRBV2 and TRBJ2-3; 9 positions agree with TRBD2. V shed 1 base, J shed 5 bases, and the junction held 1 base outside the gene matches. CDR3 length equals 14 residues. The V gene's germline CDR1 is SNHLY and CDR2 FYNNEI. CDR3 sequence: CASSEGRGGDTQYF. CDR3 DNA: TGTGCCAGCAGTGAAGGGCGGGGGGGAGATACGCAGTATTTT.

The chain carries TRBV7-2 and TRBJ1-1; 7 nucleotides match TRBD1. The CDR3 runs 15 residues. The germline V gene has CDR1 SGHTA and CDR2 FQGNSA. The V gene end was trimmed by 4 bases and the J gene end by 4 bases; junction bases not matched to a gene: 9. The CDR3: CASSSSSSGGTEAFF. CDR3 coding DNA: TGTGCCAGCAGCTCGTCAAGTTCAGGGGGCACTGAAGCTTTCTTT.

Comments on this clone: At one of its ends the junction is not consistent with the germline gene, which may arise from a read error. The rearrangement uses TRBV19 and TRBJ2-6; maybe TRBD2 (6 bases). This CDR3 comprises 17 residues. Germline loops: CDR1 LNHDA, CDR2 SQIVND (reference sequence). The DNA for the CDR3 is TGTGCCAGTACCCCTATAGGAAGGGGAGGTGGGGCCAACGGCCTGACTTTC. Residues: CASTPIGRGGGANGLTF.